This record looks at one T cell receptor (beta chain) sequence and its context. Its specificity is unknown. The primer mix had 60 Vbeta and 13 Jbeta primers. Only in-frame clones appear in the TCRdb table, and some are missing; sequencing was by immunoSEQ multiplex PCR. Among under 200,000 clones listed, about three quarters were seen once. The germline V gene has CDR1 SGHRS and CDR2 YFSETQ. Trimming stripped 4 bases from V and 1 base from J, with 17 bases between. This CDR3 region has 16 residues. This record comes from a study of cytomegalovirus exposure and HLA in healthy donors. Notes on the study in general: It was assumed in the presence/absence analyses that sequencing depth was roughly uniform across donors. A reported reduction in N-insertions relative to the approximately 670-donor mean was seen in an Asian-associated ancestry cluster in a later analysis.

This TCR was recovered from a female donor in good health and CMV-seronegative. Sequenced input: PBMCs. This chain links TRBV5-1 with TRBJ1-2; D may be TRBD1 (5 bases). The DNA of the CDR3 is TGCGCCAGCAGCCCGAATGTGGGGCAGGGTAACTATGGCTACACCTTC. Protein sequence: CASSPNVGQGNYGYTF.